This TCR beta chain was retrieved from a study of CD8 T cells in Susac syndrome. Reverse transcription of roughly 0.5 to 1 ug RNA used random hexamers. TCRdb independently ran MiXCR on the immunoSEQ multiplex PCR reads; one entry per CDR3 protein. The sample gives about 22,000 distinct CDR3 sequences, around 92% of which show up once; 0.27% is in the top ten. This clonotype was seen once. CDR1 and CDR2 from the germline V gene are ENHRY and SYGVKD. This CDR3 has 14 amino acids. V was pared by 4 bases and J by 2 bases, with 11 bases between. The receptor was isolated from a human donor in good health. The specimen was CD8+ T cells from PBMCs. The J gene is TRBJ1-2, the V gene TRBV10-3, with D possibly being TRBD1 (5 bases). The CDR3 DNA sequence: TGTGCCATCAGTGTTCGGGGGGGAAACTATGGCTACACCTTC. Amino acid sequence: CAISVRGGNYGYTF.